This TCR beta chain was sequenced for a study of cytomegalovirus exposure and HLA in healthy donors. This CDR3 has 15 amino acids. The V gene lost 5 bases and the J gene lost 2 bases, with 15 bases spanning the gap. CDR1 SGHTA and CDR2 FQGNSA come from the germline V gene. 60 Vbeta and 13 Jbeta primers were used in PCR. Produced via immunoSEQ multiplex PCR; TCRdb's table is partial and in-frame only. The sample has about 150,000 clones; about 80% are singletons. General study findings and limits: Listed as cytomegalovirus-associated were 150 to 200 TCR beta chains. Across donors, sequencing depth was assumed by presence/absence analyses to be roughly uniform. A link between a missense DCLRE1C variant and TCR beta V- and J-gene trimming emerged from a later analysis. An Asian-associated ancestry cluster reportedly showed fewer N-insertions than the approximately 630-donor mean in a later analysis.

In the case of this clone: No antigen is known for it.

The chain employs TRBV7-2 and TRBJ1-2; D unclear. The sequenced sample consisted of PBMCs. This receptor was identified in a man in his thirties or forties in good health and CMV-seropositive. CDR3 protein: CASSPRGAPNYGYTF. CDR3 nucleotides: TGTGCCAGCAGCCCCCGGGGAGCCCCCAACTATGGCTACACCTTC.